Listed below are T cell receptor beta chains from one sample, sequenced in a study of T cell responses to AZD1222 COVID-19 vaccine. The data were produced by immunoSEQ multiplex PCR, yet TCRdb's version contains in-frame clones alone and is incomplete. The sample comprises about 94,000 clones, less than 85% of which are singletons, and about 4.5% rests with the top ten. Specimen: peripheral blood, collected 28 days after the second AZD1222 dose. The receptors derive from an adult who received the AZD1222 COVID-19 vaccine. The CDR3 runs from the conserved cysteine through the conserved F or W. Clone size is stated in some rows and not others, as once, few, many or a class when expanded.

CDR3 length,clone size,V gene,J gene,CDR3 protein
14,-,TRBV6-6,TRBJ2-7,CASSSGLSSYEQYF
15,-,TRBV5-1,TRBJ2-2,CASSRGQENTGELFF
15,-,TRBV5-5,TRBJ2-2,CASSFAGLDTAELFF
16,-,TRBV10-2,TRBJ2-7,CASSERSASRSYEQYF
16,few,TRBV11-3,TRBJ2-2,CASSLVPGSDPGELFF
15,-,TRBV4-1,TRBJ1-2,CASSQLGLGRAGYTF
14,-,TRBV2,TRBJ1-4,CASSLRAVGEKLFF
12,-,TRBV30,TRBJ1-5,CAWTQGGTPQHF
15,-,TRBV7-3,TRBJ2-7,CASSPGGQLGYEQYF
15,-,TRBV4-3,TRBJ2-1,CASSQDRSSYNEQFF
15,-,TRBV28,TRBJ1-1,CASSLWPGANTEAFF
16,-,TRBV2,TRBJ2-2,CASRSSQGLNTGELFF
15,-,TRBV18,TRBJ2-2,CASSPSQGNTGELFF
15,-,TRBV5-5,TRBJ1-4,CASSLEGTQDEKLFF
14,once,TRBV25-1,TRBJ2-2,CASSRTGDTGELFF
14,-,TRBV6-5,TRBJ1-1,CASSRDSMNTEAFF
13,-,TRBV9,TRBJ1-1,CASRRKPNTEAFF
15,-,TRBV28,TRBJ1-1,CASSFPLPMNTEAFF
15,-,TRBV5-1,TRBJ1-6,CASSLREQGNSPLHF
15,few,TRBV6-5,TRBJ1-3,CASSYGRASGNTIYF
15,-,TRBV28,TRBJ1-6,CASRSLGINNSPLHF
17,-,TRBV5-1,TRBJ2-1,CASSLARWSGGNNEQFF
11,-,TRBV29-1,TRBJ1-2,CSVGADYGYTF
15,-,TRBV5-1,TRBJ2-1,CASSPAGGSYNEQFF
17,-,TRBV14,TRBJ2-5,CASSHIPLTGPLETQYF
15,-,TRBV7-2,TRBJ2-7,CASSLAGVTSYEQYF
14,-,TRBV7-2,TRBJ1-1,CASSLGGRDTEAFF
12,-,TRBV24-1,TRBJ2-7,CATEGGTGITYF
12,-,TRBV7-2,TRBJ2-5,CASSGDSETQYF
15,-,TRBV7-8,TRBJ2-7,CASSLMSGISYEQYF
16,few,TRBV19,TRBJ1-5,CASSTRGRDSGQPQHF